This T cell receptor beta chain comes out of a study of cytomegalovirus exposure and HLA in healthy donors (dated by TCRdb to about 2017). Study-wide context: In an earlier analysis of 587 of the donors, around 290 Gb of sequence data and 90 million to 130 million unique TCR beta sequences from some 170 million T cells were reported. An early release covering around 630 HLA-typed donors comprised 300 to 350 gigabases of sequencing data and approximately 80 million unique TCR sequences. The genetic ancestry cluster associated with self-reported Caucasian donors included 81% of the 398 genotyped donors. The study was designed to test whether signatures of past pathogen exposure could be identified by cataloging public T cell receptors. The study used immunosequencing to profile the T cell repertoires of more than 650 subjects and linked those repertoires to cytomegalovirus serostatus. In addition to the first cohort of 650 to 800 subjects, a separate validation cohort of 100 to 150 different subjects was used. To predict cytomegalovirus infection status, the study combined high-throughput TCR immunosequencing, statistical association of individual TCRs with disease status, and machine learning. In a later analysis, previously published TCR beta repertoires from 550 to 700 donors were re-analyzed and high-resolution HLA genotyping was added so that TCR occurrence patterns could be studied. Rather than drawing on any new phenotypic data, the later analysis identified candidate immune exposures from TCR beta sequences and the way those sequences occurred across donors. An earlier analysis of some 600 of the donors applied high-throughput TCR beta sequencing to assess whether each TCR beta V gene segment acted as functional or pseudogenic. Donor age, sex, ethnicity and CMV serostatus were compiled together with the repertoire data. In a later genetic analysis, genome-wide SNP genotypes for about 55% of the roughly 700 donors were used, and that subset was treated as a discovery cohort. Every repertoire in the discovery cohort had been generated on one and the same sequencing platform. Class I and class II HLA loci were covered by the typing at four-digit resolution. Typing coverage differed by locus: A, B, C, DRB1 and DQB1 were typed in about 629-640 donors, DQA1 in about 560, DPA1 in nearly 610, and DPB1 in just under 480. Because of strong linkage in the cohort, roughly five DR-DQ haplotypes were treated as single units for association and clustering. Among around 400 genotyped donors of the cohort, an average of around 220,000 unique TCR beta nucleotide sequences was sequenced per donor, of which about 18% were non-productive.

To note about this clone: Its target antigen remains unknown. It has no much larger one-base neighbor in the sample; base qualities were not kept.

Libraries were built with the immunoSEQ multiplex PCR assay. For the multiplex PCR, a mixture combining 60 forward primers for TCR Vbeta segments and 13 reverse primers for TCR Jbeta segments was used. A multiplex PCR assay on genomic DNA amplified the CDR3 region of rearranged TCR beta genes. The Illumina HiSeq System was used to sequence the amplified TCR beta libraries as 87-base-pair reads. As for how the authors treated the data: A later analysis counted some 74 million unique TCR beta chains across the 500 to 850 repertoires, and some 11 million of these chains were shared by at least two donors. Raw reads were error-corrected and collapsed into unique sequences by a nearest-neighbor algorithm in which closely related sequences were merged to remove PCR and sequencing errors. To assign V, D and J gene segments, CDR3 sequences were aligned to IMGT reference sequences. Each retained sequence needed at least a six-nucleotide match to both a V gene segment and a J gene segment. A rearrangement counted as productive if the CDR3 had no stop codons and remained in frame with V and J, and every other rearrangement counted as non-productive. Following IMGT convention, CDR3 was defined as the stretch from the second conserved V-encoded cysteine up to the conserved J-encoded phenylalanine. The earlier analysis of approximately 590 of the donors excluded any sequence lacking an unambiguous match to a single V gene segment. In an earlier analysis of more than 500 of the donors, a V segment was called functional when productive rearrangements were above 56.7%, and segregating when the standard deviation between donors exceeded 5%. To diagnose cytomegalovirus status from the catalog of TCR beta chain sequences, a statistical classification framework was built. In a later analysis, V and J genes were assigned by comparing TCR nucleotide sequences against IMGT/GENE-DB human TR gene sequences. The TCRdist pipeline was used in a later analysis to assign CDR3 sequences and most-parsimonious VDJ recombination scenarios. In a later analysis, each TCR beta chain was defined by its CDR3 amino acid sequence together with its V-gene family, and reads without a unique V-gene family were excluded. As a way to deal with suspected cross-contamination and a sequencing artifact, a later analysis dropped nearly 600 nucleotide sequences that were highly shared and had low generation probability. For each public chain, a later analysis derived a clonal expansion index from normalized ranks of inferred template counts within each repertoire. In a later analysis, generation probabilities were computed using a VDJ recombination model fitted to out-of-frame rearrangements, and the results were checked against IGoR. Hypergeometric tests were used in a later analysis to score TCR-TCR, TCR-HLA and TCR-CMV co-occurrence, with a repertoire-size bias correction applied to the TCR pairs. A later analysis estimated false discovery rates by permuting HLA or CMV assignments 20 times. In a later analysis, co-occurring TCRs were grouped using DBSCAN, with TCRdist sequence similarity added in when clustering inside HLA-allele-positive subsets. Repertoires with fewer than 30,000 or more than 120,000 public chains were left out of co-occurrence clustering, as were five repertoires with anomalous nucleotide sharing. TCRdb took over this immuneACCESS table, retaining in-frame rearrangements with V and J assigned. Such tables are incomplete; in checked studies, under half of the missing clones stem from an unresolved V gene, and the remainder is unexplained. V and J calls and clone size follow that table, whereas D and trimming were derived from the DNA. Within this sample are about 120,000 clones, with more than 70% of them counted one time only. Jointly, the top ten make up more than 3% of the sample.

In total, 630 or so healthy bone marrow donors made up the cohort. At the time of sampling, all cohort members were nominally healthy, though unrecorded immune exposures were likely present. The donor tested CMV seronegative and was one of the 352 seronegative cohort members. A peripheral blood sample was provided by each donor, and peripheral blood mononuclear cells were used for TCR beta sequencing. Genomic DNA was extracted from the blood cell samples with the Qiagen DNeasy Blood Extraction Kit. Per the germline V gene, LGHNA is the CDR1 and YSLEER is the CDR2. The CDR3 contains 14 residues, cysteine and phenylalanine counted. The only DNA kept is the CDR3, 42 bases in frame from the first base. V loses 4 bases, J loses 6 bases, and the germline ends lie 15 bases apart. Overall study outcomes, separate from this receptor: In this cohort, only TCR beta chains were sequenced, and detectable features were limited by the absence of alpha or paired-chain data. In both the original and validation cohorts, the classifier was reported to diagnose cytomegalovirus status with high specificity and sensitivity. The 87-base-pair reads could not distinguish some IMGT-functional V segments, including TRBV6-2 and TRBV6-3, so those segments were excluded. The presence/absence analyses assumed that sequencing depth was roughly uniform across donors, and that assumption may not be true. Assigning TCR associations to individual alleles was difficult when HLA alleles, especially DR and DQ, strongly co-occurred. In a later genetic analysis, a missense DCLRE1C variant was associated with V-gene and J-gene trimming of TCR beta chains, and the association was replicated in an independent cohort. A further reported finding was that TCR beta sequences accurately predicted the HLA-A and HLA-B alleles for most subjects in the first cohort. Immune exposure information for the cohort was limited to CMV serostatus. Several of the top co-occurrence clusters appeared to be linked to parvovirus B19, influenza, CMV and Epstein-Barr virus, according to a later analysis. Specific HLA alleles were associated with more than 15,000 TCR beta sequences at a false discovery rate of 0.05 in a later analysis. In a later analysis, most CMV-associated TCR beta chains were found to appear HLA-restricted, with HLA associations seemingly driven largely by CMV exposure. According to the authors, the approach could potentially be generalized to other disease states and immunological phenotypes. A later analysis found that HLA-associated TCR beta chains were more clonally expanded and had lower generation probabilities than equally common non-associated chains. In the study, approximately 160 TCR beta chains were listed as associated with cytomegalovirus. Correlated functional status among segregating V segments might be attributable to linkage disequilibrium, but an unknown experimental factor could not be ruled out. A cluster of highly shared sequence variants was judged likely to be a technical artifact of the sequencing pipeline. Most TCR sequences were seen in very few donors, while some public TCRs were found in many individuals. In an earlier analysis of around 600 of the donors, most TCR beta V segments appeared in productive rearrangements about 87% or about 30% of the time, broadly matching IMGT annotations. A few of the identified cytomegalovirus-associated TCR beta chains were confirmed in vitro to be specific for cytomegalovirus antigens. HLA typing was unavailable for some donors at each locus, so association tests used only the typed subset. In a later genetic analysis, fewer N-insertions in productive TCRs were reported among donors in an Asian-associated ancestry cluster than the roughly 640-donor mean. In a later analysis, the rate of TCR association differed among HLA loci, with DRB1 alleles having the most associated TCRs and HLA-C alleles having the fewest. Because counts were too low, roughly 16 rarely observed V segments, including chromosome 9 orphons, were left out of the earlier analysis of about 500 of the donors.

The sequence links TRBV4-3 to TRBJ1-2; TRBD1 might be the D gene, on 6 matching bases. This TCR derives from a man aged 30-40 years in good health and CMV-seronegative. The specimen sequenced was PBMCs. The bases read TGCGCCAGCAGCCGGAACAGGGTAGTTCATGGCTACACCTTC. It codes for CASSRNRVVHGYTF.